Listed below are T cell receptor beta chains from one sample, sequenced in a study of beta chain features in type 1 diabetes. Repertoires were generated with immunoSEQ multiplex PCR, while TCRdb's copy carries only in-frame clones and drops some. Altogether roughly 240,000 clones are present, about 70% being singletons, with the ten largest covering 0.053%. The sample taken for sequencing was naive CD4+ T cells from blood. Source of these receptors: a man under 40 in good health. Both conserved end residues are part of each CDR3. Each record gives: D gene, V gene, J gene, clone size, CDR3 protein, CDR3 DNA. D genes are given only for firm matches. The size entry is marked missing in some rows and otherwise reads once, few, many or a size class.

>.|TRBV7-8|TRBJ2-4|.
CASSTRGLGNIQYF
TGTGCCAGCAGCACCCGTGGCTTAGGCAACATTCAGTACTTC
>.|TRBV9|TRBJ2-3|.
CASSKSTDTQYF
TGTGCCAGCAGCAAAAGCACAGATACGCAGTATTTT
>.|TRBV28|TRBJ2-3|.
CASSRDPQMDTQYF
TGTGCCAGCAGTCGGGACCCCCAGATGGATACGCAGTATTTT
>.|TRBV7-2|TRBJ2-7|.
CASSLVGTESYEQYF
TGTGCCAGCAGCTTAGTCGGGACCGAATCCTACGAGCAGTACTTC
>.|TRBV30|TRBJ2-7|.
CAWTTGATYEQYF
TGTGCCTGGACGACCGGGGCTACCTACGAGCAGTACTTC
>.|TRBV29-1|TRBJ2-3|.
CSVEGDTASTDTQYF
TGCAGCGTTGAGGGGGACACTGCTAGCACAGATACGCAGTATTTT
>.|TRBV11-2|TRBJ2-3|.
CASSLDLAVSTDTQYF
TGTGCCAGCAGCTTAGATCTCGCAGTTAGCACAGATACGCAGTATTTT
>.|TRBV30|TRBJ1-1|.
CAWRRRANTEAFF
TGTGCCTGGAGGAGAAGGGCCAACACTGAAGCTTTCTTT
>.|TRBV2|TRBJ2-3|.
CASKRVTDTQYF
TGTGCCAGCAAAAGGGTCACAGATACGCAGTATTTT
>.|TRBV9|TRBJ1-6|.
CASSVLESSYNSPLHF
TGTGCCAGCAGCGTTCTAGAGAGCTCCTATAATTCACCCCTCCACTTT
>TRBD1|TRBV10-3|TRBJ1-6|.
CAIRKTGTGDSPLHF
TGTGCCATCAGGAAGACCGGGACAGGGGATTCACCCCTCCACTTT
>.|TRBV15|TRBJ2-7|.
CATSRPKTRDVYEQYF
TGTGCCACCAGCAGACCCAAGACGCGGGACGTCTACGAGCAGTACTTC
>.|TRBV30|TRBJ2-6|few
CAWSLQPGANVLTF
TGTGCCTGGAGTCTCCAACCTGGGGCCAACGTCCTGACTTTC
>TRBD1|TRBV6-6|TRBJ2-7|few
CASTQDRRPSYEQYF
TGTGCCAGCACCCAGGACAGGCGTCCCTCCTACGAGCAGTACTTC
>.|TRBV27|TRBJ1-2|few
CASRASRVGYTF
TGTGCCAGCAGAGCCTCACGGGTAGGCTACACCTTC
>.|TRBV29-1|TRBJ2-5|.
CSPLRVSETQYF
TGCAGCCCGCTCCGGGTTTCGGAGACCCAGTACTTC
>TRBD2|TRBV9|TRBJ2-1|.
CASSVLAGHNEQFF
TGTGCCAGCAGCGTATTAGCGGGACACAATGAGCAGTTCTTC
>.|TRBV30|TRBJ2-2|.
CAWSVLVNTGELFF
TGTGCCTGGAGTGTGCTAGTGAACACCGGGGAGCTGTTTTTT
>.|TRBV30|TRBJ1-4|.
CAWRQGLTNEKLFF
TGTGCCTGGAGGCAGGGGTTAACTAATGAAAAACTGTTTTTT
>.|TRBV2|TRBJ1-1|.
CASSEAIRVGTEAFF
TGTGCCAGCAGTGAAGCGATAAGGGTGGGGACTGAAGCTTTCTTT
>.|TRBV29-1|TRBJ1-5|.
CSVGVNQPQHF
TGCAGCGTTGGGGTGAATCAGCCCCAGCATTTT
>.|TRBV28|TRBJ1-1|.
CASSEIQAFF
TGTGCCAGCAGTGAAATCCAAGCTTTCTTT
>.|TRBV5-4|TRBJ2-1|few
CASSLPPIYNEQFF
TGTGCCAGCAGCCTACCCCCTATCTACAATGAGCAGTTCTTC
>TRBD2|TRBV4-3|TRBJ2-1|few
CASSQQGPLAGTSYNEQFF
TGCGCCAGCAGCCAACAGGGTCCACTAGCGGGCACTTCCTACAATGAGCAGTTCTTC
>.|TRBV11-2|TRBJ2-7|.
CASSLSRQVHEQYF
TGTGCCAGCAGCTTAAGTAGGCAGGTCCACGAGCAGTACTTC
>.|TRBV2|TRBJ2-5|.
CASSAGQNQETQYF
TGTGCCAGCAGCGCTGGACAGAACCAAGAGACCCAGTACTTC
>.|TRBV14|TRBJ2-4|few
CASSQESQAPIQYF
TGTGCCAGCAGCCAAGAATCGCAGGCACCCATTCAGTACTTC
>.|TRBV10-3|TRBJ2-2|.
CAISGATGELFF
TGTGCCATCAGTGGGGCCACCGGGGAGCTGTTTTTT